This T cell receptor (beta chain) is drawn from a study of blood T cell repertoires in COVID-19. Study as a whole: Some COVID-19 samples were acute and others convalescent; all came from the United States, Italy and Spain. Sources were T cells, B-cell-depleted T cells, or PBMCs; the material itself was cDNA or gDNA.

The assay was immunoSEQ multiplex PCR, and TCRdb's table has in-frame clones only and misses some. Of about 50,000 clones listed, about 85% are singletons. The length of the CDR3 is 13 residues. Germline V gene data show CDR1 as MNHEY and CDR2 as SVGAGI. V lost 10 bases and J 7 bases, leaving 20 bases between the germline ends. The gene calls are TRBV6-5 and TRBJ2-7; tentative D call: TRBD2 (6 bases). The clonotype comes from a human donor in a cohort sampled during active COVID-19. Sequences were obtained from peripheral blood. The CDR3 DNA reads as TGTGCCACTAAGACCGGCCCTGCGGGGGAGCAGTACTTC. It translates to CATKTGPAGEQYF.